In this sample, the clone carrying this T cell receptor beta chain turned up once. Repertoires were generated with immunoSEQ multiplex PCR, while TCRdb's copy carries only in-frame clones and drops some. The data contain about 63,000 clones, around 67% of them singletons. Per germline, CDR1 SEHNR and CDR2 FQNEAQ (reference sequence). CDR3 length equals 16 residues. V gave up 5 bases and J gave up 0 bases, with 15 bases separating them. This sample stems from a study of T cells in tumors after PD-1 blockade. The receptor was isolated from a human donor with basal cell carcinoma. The sequences come from PBMCs, collected after anti-PD-1 treatment. The chain links TRBV7-9 to TRBJ2-3; D is ambiguous. This chain's CDR3 is CASSTTLTRSTDTQYF. The DNA of the CDR3 is TGTGCCAGCAGCACGACCCTAACCAGGAGCACAGATACGCAGTATTTT.